The T cell receptor (beta chain) described here comes from a study of T cells in localized non-small cell lung cancer. General observations from the study: A single tumor region was sequenced, leaving heterogeneity possible. The appearance of a median roughly 61 of the top 100 tumor clones was seen in adjacent lung.

Method: immunoSEQ multiplex PCR; TCRdb's copy keeps in-frame clones and lacks some. Among 2,000 or so clones, over 30% were seen once, and the ten largest hold 9.4%. This clone is categorized as medium-sized. What it binds is unknown. This receptor was obtained from an older female donor with stage I lung adenocarcinoma. Source: lung tumor tissue, taken before any cancer treatment.

The CDR3 loop is CASSVDRKGYTF. CDR3 DNA: TGTGCCAGCAGTGTGGACAGAAAAGGCTACACCTTC. V gene TRBV6-8 combines with J gene TRBJ1-2; tentatively, D is TRBD1 (6 bases). Trimming shortened V by 5 bases and J by 8 bases, and 12 bases separated the two germline ends. From germline, CDR1 is MNHGY and CDR2 SAAAGT. This CDR3 spans 12 amino acids.